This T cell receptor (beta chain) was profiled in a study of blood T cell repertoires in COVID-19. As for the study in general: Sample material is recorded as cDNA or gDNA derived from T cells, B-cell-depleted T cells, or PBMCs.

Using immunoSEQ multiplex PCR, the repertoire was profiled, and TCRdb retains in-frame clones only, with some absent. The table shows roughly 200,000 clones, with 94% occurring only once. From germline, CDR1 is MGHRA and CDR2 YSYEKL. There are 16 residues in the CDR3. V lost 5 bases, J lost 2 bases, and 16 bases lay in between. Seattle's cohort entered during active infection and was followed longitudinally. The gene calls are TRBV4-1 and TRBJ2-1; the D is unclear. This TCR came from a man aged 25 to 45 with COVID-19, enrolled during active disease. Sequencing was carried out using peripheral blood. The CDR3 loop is CASSSPRTTTYNEQFF. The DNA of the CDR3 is TGCGCCAGCAGCTCGCCCCGAACTACCACCTACAATGAGCAGTTCTTC.